Listed here are 10 T cell receptor beta chains from one sample, sequenced in a study of blood T cells in healthy people across ages. Next came a second PCR, run for about 6 to 11 cycles, which used a sample-barcoded 5' primer along with a J-beta primer mix. TCRdb called the 5' RACE reads again in MiXCR, with one record for every CDR3 protein. The sample consists of 780,000 or so distinct CDR3 sequences, 40% to 65% of them appearing once. The sequenced material came from blood. Receptors were obtained from a man older than 75 in good health.

The chain links TRBV5-1 to TRBJ2-6; D might be TRBD1 (5 bases). This CDR3 contains 18 residues. The germline V gene encodes CDR1 SGHRS and CDR2 YFSETQ. The germline V and J ends were trimmed by 0 bases and 0 bases, with 13 bases remaining between them. The CDR3 sequence: CASSLDIQDFSGANVLTF. The CDR3 DNA is TGCGCCAGCAGCTTGGATATACAGGATTTCTCTGGGGCCAACGTCCTGACTTTC.

The genes are TRBV6-1 and TRBJ2-7; 8 nucleotides line up with TRBD1. This CDR3 comprises 15 residues. Per the germline V gene, CDR1 is MNHNS and CDR2 is SASEGT. Unmatched junction bases numbered 18, after V lost 10 bases and J lost 7 bases. In DNA form, the CDR3 reads TGTGCCACCCGCCTTGACAGGGGCCTCCACAATGAGCAGTACTTC. It translates to CATRLDRGLHNEQYF.

The rearrangement links TRBV20-1 to TRBJ2-7; D unclear. Germline CDR1 DFQATT, CDR2 SNEGSKA (reference sequence). CDR3 size: 10 residues. The germline V and J ends were trimmed by 6 bases and 4 bases, with 7 bases remaining between them. CDR3 sequence: CSATGYEQYF. In DNA form, the CDR3 reads TGCAGTGCCACCGGGTACGAGCAGTACTTC.

This chain joins TRBV28 and TRBJ2-7; 7 bases are shared with TRBD1. The V and J ends lost 3 bases and 2 bases, in that order; junction bases with no gene match: 13. The length of the CDR3 is 17 residues. Germline CDR1 is MDHEN and CDR2 is SYDVKM. The CDR3 region is CASSFSYRGQQTYEQYF. The CDR3 region has the DNA TGTGCCAGCAGTTTCTCTTACCGGGGACAGCAGACCTACGAGCAGTACTTC.

About this clonotype itself: The germline gene is not matched at one end of the junction; a read error may be the cause. J is TRBJ2-7 and V is TRBV5-1; D might be TRBD1 (7 bases). The length of the CDR3 is 15 residues. Germline V lookup: CDR1 SGHRS, CDR2 YFSETQ. As DNA, the CDR3 is TGTGCCAGCAGCTTCGGGCAGGGGGGATCCTACGAGCAGTACTTC. Amino acid sequence: CASSFGQGGSYEQYF.

The chain combines TRBV20-1 with TRBJ1-2; D is unclear. Germline CDR1 is DFQATT and CDR2 is SNEGSKA (reference sequence). CDR3 size: 13 residues. Between the trimmed V and J ends, which lost 5 bases and 4 bases, there was a span of 14 bases. The CDR3 protein is CSARSGSPYGYTF. The CDR3 DNA reads as TGCAGTGCTCGGTCGGGGTCCCCCTATGGCTACACCTTC.

In its sample, this clonotype was seen a few times. The rearrangement links TRBV28 to TRBJ2-7; 12 nucleotides agree with TRBD2. This CDR3 has 18 residues. Germline trimming cut 5 bases from V and 4 bases from J; bases unmatched to any gene: 15. Germline CDR1 and CDR2: MDHEN and SYDVKM. CDR3 amino acids: CASSPILGGTSGLYEQYF. CDR3 coding DNA: TGTGCCAGCAGTCCCATATTGGGGGGGACTAGCGGGTTGTACGAGCAGTACTTC.

This chain links TRBV6-1 with TRBJ1-2; D unclear. This CDR3 is built from 14 residues. V was clipped by 2 bases and J by 2 bases, with 9 bases between them. Germline lookup yields CDR1 MNHNS and CDR2 SASEGT. As DNA, the CDR3 is TGTGCCAGCAGTGAAAGTAATAGGAACTATGGCTACACCTTC. This gives the protein CASSESNRNYGYTF.

V and J are TRBV7-9 and TRBJ2-3, with 7 positions matching TRBD1. Germline assignment: CDR1 SEHNR and CDR2 FQNEAQ (reference sequence). The V segment lost 5 bases and the J segment 14 bases; nucleotides outside the gene matches: 13. This CDR3 contains 13 residues. CDR3 nucleotides: TGTGCCAGCAGCCTGGACTGGGACAGATACGCGTATTTT. It specifies CASSLDWDRYAYF.

This clonotype was seen only a few times. This chain links TRBV20-1 with TRBJ1-2, with TRBD1 matching over 8 bases. From germline, CDR1 is DFQATT and CDR2 SNEGSKA (reference sequence). The CDR3 runs 12 residues. V dropped 1 base and J dropped 7; count of bases not matched to a gene: 2. The CDR3 spells CSARAGGAGYTF. CDR3 DNA sequence: TGCAGTGCTAGAGCAGGGGGCGCTGGCTACACCTTC.